The rows below give T cell receptor beta chains drawn from one sample of a study of T cell responses to AZD1222 COVID-19 vaccine. TCRdb keeps only in-frame clones here, not all; method: immunoSEQ multiplex PCR. The sample has 90,000 to 130,000 clones; roughly nine tenths are singletons. Sequenced here: peripheral blood, sampled on day 0 of AZD1222 vaccination. All receptors derive from an adult in good health. CDR3s include the opening cysteine and the closing phenylalanine or tryptophan. The D gene is left open where the match is weak. Size values are once, few and many counts, or a class for expanded clones, and some rows have none.

TRBJ1-2 | . | TRBV29-1 | few | TGCAGCGTTCTAGGTTCCGCTGGGTATGGCTACACCTTC | CSVLGSAGYGYTF
TRBJ1-1 | . | TRBV7-9 | few | TGTGCCAGCAGCCCTAGTGGGGGGGCGATGGGGACTGAAGCTTTCTTT | CASSPSGGAMGTEAFF
TRBJ1-2 | TRBD1 | TRBV19 | few | TGTGCCAGTAGTGATCGGGACAGGGGAAGTTACACCTTC | CASSDRDRGSYTF
TRBJ2-7 | . | TRBV12-5 | . | TGTGCTAGTGGTTTGGAACTTTCCCCCTCCTACGAGCAGTACTTC | CASGLELSPSYEQYF
TRBJ1-1 | . | TRBV7-6 | . | TGTGCCAGCAGCCGGGGTTTGAACACTGAAGCTTTCTTT | CASSRGLNTEAFF
TRBJ2-1 | . | TRBV10-1 | . | TGCGCCAGCAGTGATCCGGCCTTCTCCTACAATGAGCAGTTCTTC | CASSDPAFSYNEQFF
TRBJ1-2 | . | TRBV30 | . | TGTGCCTGGAGGGGGACGAGGCTATATGGCTACACCTTC | CAWRGTRLYGYTF
TRBJ1-3 | TRBD1 | TRBV15 | . | TGTGCCACCAGCAGAGGACAGGGAGGGCAAAACACCATATATTTT | CATSRGQGGQNTIYF
TRBJ2-7 | . | TRBV2 | once | TGTGCCAGCAGTGTCGGGTACGAGCAGTACTTC | CASSVGYEQYF
TRBJ1-1 | TRBD1 | TRBV2 | few | TGTGCCAGCAGTGAGCGGACAGGGGGCCGAGCTTTCTTT | CASSERTGGRAFF
TRBJ2-2 | . | TRBV6-5 | . | TGTGCCAGCAGTCGGGACGGCTGGGACACCGGGGAGCTGTTTTTT | CASSRDGWDTGELFF
TRBJ1-5 | . | TRBV2 | . | TGTGCCAGCAGGCAGGAACTTCACAATCAGCCCCAGCATTTT | CASRQELHNQPQHF
TRBJ1-1 | . | TRBV5-1 | once | TGCGCCAGCAGCCAATCCGGCCAGGTAGCTTTCTTT | CASSQSGQVAFF
TRBJ2-7 | . | TRBV5-4 | . | TGTGCCAGCAGCTTAGGTCGGGGATCCTACGAGCAGTACTTC | CASSLGRGSYEQYF
TRBJ1-2 | . | TRBV12-3/TRBV12-4 | . | TGTGCCAGCACCCAAGGATATGGCTACACCTTC | CASTQGYGYTF
TRBJ2-5 | . | TRBV3-1/TRBV3-2 | . | TGTGCCAGCAGCCTACTAAGAGAGACCCAGTACTTC | CASSLLRETQYF
TRBJ1-1 | . | TRBV20-1 | . | TGCAGTGCTAGTAATCTTCACCGGAACACTGAAGCTTTCTTT | CSASNLHRNTEAFF
TRBJ1-3 | . | TRBV6-5 | . | TGTGCCAGCAGTTATCGAGGAAACACCATATATTTT | CASSYRGNTIYF
TRBJ1-1 | . | TRBV27 | . | TGTGCCAGCAGTTTCCGGGTTGGGGACACTGAAGCTTTCTTT | CASSFRVGDTEAFF
TRBJ1-1 | . | TRBV27 | . | TGTGCCAGCAGCCTCGGGTTGCAGGCTGAAGCTTTCTTT | CASSLGLQAEAFF
TRBJ1-4 | TRBD1 | TRBV27 | . | TGTGCCAGCAGTTTGCGGACAGGCTTTGAAAAACTGTTTTTT | CASSLRTGFEKLFF
TRBJ2-1 | . | TRBV11-3 | . | TGTGCCAGCAGCTCAGGGCCGTCGGGGAAGCAGTTCTTC | CASSSGPSGKQFF
TRBJ1-3 | . | TRBV19 | . | TGTGCCAGTAGTAACCGCGCCGGGACGGCGAGCTCTGGAAACACCATATATTTT | CASSNRAGTASSGNTIYF
TRBJ2-7 | . | TRBV4-1 | once | TGCGCCAGCAGCCAAGAAGCGGTTAGCTCCTACGAGCAGTACTTC | CASSQEAVSSYEQYF
TRBJ2-2 | . | TRBV3-1/TRBV3-2 | . | TGTGCCAGCAGCCCTGGGCAGGGCTCCGGGGATACCGGGGAGCTGTTTTTT | CASSPGQGSGDTGELFF
TRBJ1-1 | . | TRBV6-6 | . | TGTGCCAGCAGTCCCGACACCATGAACACTGAAGCTTTCTTT | CASSPDTMNTEAFF
TRBJ1-1 | . | TRBV9 | . | TGTGCCAGCAGCCCCCGGGGGGAGGACACTGAAGCTTTCTTT | CASSPRGEDTEAFF
TRBJ2-7 | TRBD2 | TRBV6-1 | . | TGTGCCAGCAGTGCCCGGACTAGCGGGGGGCTCTACGAGCAGTACTTC | CASSARTSGGLYEQYF
TRBJ1-5 | . | TRBV10-2 | . | TGCGCCAGCAGTGATCTGGAAAATCAGCCCCAGCATTTT | CASSDLENQPQHF
TRBJ2-1 | TRBD2 | TRBV25-1 | . | TGTGCCAGCAGTGAAGGGACTAGCCGCTACAATGAGCAGTTCTTC | CASSEGTSRYNEQFF